Listed here are 19 T cell receptor beta chains from one sample, sequenced in a study of shared clonotypes between healthy human individuals. Terminally differentiated effector memory CD45RA+ cells were excluded from the naive CD8 cells, which were CD45RO-negative and positively selected for CCR7. TCRdb's table, derived via immunoSEQ multiplex PCR, lists solely in-frame clones and lacks some. The sample yields 600,000 or so clones, 95% to 98% seen once. Material: naive CD8+ T cells sorted from blood. The source of these receptors is a man aged 25-45 years in good health.

The rearrangement links TRBV6-5 to TRBJ1-1; the D gene is possibly TRBD1 (6 bases). CDR3 length: 14 residues. Germline CDR1 MNHEY, CDR2 SVGAGI. Trimming cost V 5 bases and J 1 base, with 11 bases left between them. The CDR3 bases are TGTGCCAGCAGTATTACAGGGCAGAACACTGAAGCTTTCTTT. This encodes CASSITGQNTEAFF.

The CDR3: CASSQSGTPRNEQYF. DNA of the CDR3: TGTGCCAGCAGCCAAAGCGGGACCCCCCGCAACGAGCAGTACTTC. This rearrangement joins TRBV9 to TRBJ2-7; 7 nucleotides align to TRBD2. Germline CDR1 reads SGDLS; CDR2 reads YYNGEE. V shed 4 bases, J shed 5 bases, and the junction held 12 bases outside the gene matches. The CDR3 extends over 15 amino acids.

The genes are TRBV7-9 and TRBJ1-2; D not certain. Deletions cut 1 base from V and 8 bases from J, with 17 bases between. Looked up from germline, CDR1 is SEHNR and CDR2 is FQNEAQ (reference sequence). The CDR3 length is 15 residues. The DNA of the CDR3 is TGTGCCAGCAGCTTAGGCCTCGGGCGGCCAGAGGGCTACACCTTC. Its protein is CASSLGLGRPEGYTF.

The CDR3 loop is CASSLGSGEQYF. CDR3 DNA sequence: TGTGCCAGCAGCTTAGGATCGGGTGAGCAGTACTTC. The chain links TRBV13 to TRBJ2-7; D is unresolved. The CDR3 has 12 amino acids. The germline gives CDR1 PRHDT, CDR2 FYEKMQ (reference sequence). Trimming cost V 0 bases and J 7 bases, with 7 bases left between them.

This chain joins TRBV4-2 and TRBJ2-7; TRBD2 aligns across 11 bases. This CDR3 spans 15 amino acids. J lost 3 bases, V lost 1 base, and 2 bases had no gene match. Germline CDR1 and CDR2: LGHNA and YNFKEQ. The CDR3 bases are TGTGCCAGCAGCCAAGCCCTAGCGGGAGGCTACGAGCAGTACTTC. Its translation is CASSQALAGGYEQYF.

The chain combines TRBV7-2 with TRBJ2-1, with D perhaps matching TRBD2 (6 bases). CDR1 SGHTA and CDR2 FQGNSA come from the germline V gene. This CDR3 is built from 15 residues. V lost 3 bases, J lost 2 bases, and 11 bases lay in between. This CDR3 is CASSFKTRTYNEQFF. The DNA for the CDR3 is TGTGCCAGCAGCTTTAAGACTAGAACCTACAATGAGCAGTTCTTC.

This chain connects TRBV5-4 to TRBJ2-3; D possibly matches TRBD1 or TRBD2 (5 bases each). The V end lost 1 base, the J end lost 4 bases, and 10 bases lay between the germline ends. The CDR3 has 14 amino acids. From germline, CDR1 is SGHNT and CDR2 YYREEE (reference sequence). CDR3 loop: CASSLYLGPDTQYF. Written as DNA, the CDR3 is TGTGCCAGCAGCTTGTACCTGGGACCAGATACGCAGTATTTT. Complete variable domain (other parts from reference TRBV5-4 and TRBJ2-3): ETGVTQSPTHLIKTRGQQVTLRCSSQSGHNTVSWYQQALGQGPQFIFQYYREEENGRGNFPPRFSGLQFPNYSSELNVNALELDDSALYLCASSLYLGPDTQYFGPGTRLTVL.

Notes on this clone: Other DNA sequences in the same sample also yield this CDR3. The V call is TRBV5-1, the J call TRBJ2-7; tentatively, D is TRBD2 (5 bases). This CDR3 comprises 14 residues. Trimming removed 3 bases at V and 0 bases at J, with 10 bases between. Looked up from germline, CDR1 is SGHRS and CDR2 is YFSETQ. CDR3 residues: CASSSSGSSYEQYF. Written as DNA, the CDR3 is TGCGCCAGCAGCTCGTCGGGAAGCTCCTACGAGCAGTACTTC. Drawing the rest from reference TRBV5-1 and TRBJ2-7, the complete variable domain is KAGVTQTPRYLIKTRGQQVTLSCSPISGHRSVSWYQQTPGQGLQFLFEYFSETQRNKGNFPGRFSGRQFSNSRSEMNVSTLELGDSALYLCASSSSGSSYEQYFGPGTRLTVT.

The chain couples TRBV27 to TRBJ2-1; possibly TRBD1 for D (6 bases). CDR3 length: 14 residues. With 7 bases removed from V and 12 bases from J, the gap between germline ends came to 22 bases. CDR1 is MNHEY, CDR2 SMNVEV, per germline (reference sequence). The CDR3: CASTPSPTGRGQFF. Written as DNA, the CDR3 is TGTGCCAGCACCCCTAGTCCCACAGGGCGAGGGCAGTTCTTC.

This chain connects TRBV6-6 to TRBJ2-1; 8 bases align to TRBD2. CDR3 length: 14 amino acids. V shed 4 bases and J 10 bases; nucleotides not matched to a gene: 9. CDR1 MNHNY and CDR2 SVGAGI come from the germline V gene (reference sequence). Here the CDR3 DNA reads TGTGCCAGCAGTTCCCTCGGGGGGGGGTACGAGCAGTTCTTC. Amino acid sequence: CASSSLGGGYEQFF.

This chain uses TRBV7-2 with TRBJ2-3, with 9 bases lining up with TRBD2. This CDR3 has 16 amino acids. The V gene end was trimmed by 1 base and the J gene end by 2 bases; junction bases not matched to a gene: 4. The germline V gene has CDR1 SGHTA and CDR2 FQGNSA. CDR3 residues: CASSLGASGNTDTQYF. The CDR3 coding sequence is TGTGCCAGCAGCTTAGGGGCTAGCGGGAACACAGATACGCAGTATTTT.

The chain has TRBV7-9 and TRBJ2-5; 9 nucleotides agree with TRBD2. The CDR3 has 16 residues. Germline V CDR1 and CDR2: SEHNR, FQNEAQ (reference sequence). V was pared by 2 bases and J by 4 bases, with 8 bases of the junction left unmatched. The CDR3, as DNA: TGTGCCAGCAGCTTAAAGACTAGCGGTTTGTTAGAGACCCAGTACTTC. Its translation is CASSLKTSGLLETQYF.

The chain links TRBV7-9 to TRBJ2-1; the D is unclear. The CDR3 covers 12 residues. V was pared by 4 bases and J by 5 bases, with 6 bases between. Germline CDR1 and CDR2: SEHNR and FQNEAQ (reference sequence). The CDR3, as DNA: TGTGCCAGCAGCTCCAGGAACAATGAGCAGTTCTTC. It translates to CASSSRNNEQFF.

The CDR3 sequence: CSASPGDGQFF. CDR3 nucleotides: TGCAGTGCTTCCCCGGGAGATGGGCAGTTCTTC. The rearrangement joins TRBV20-1 to TRBJ2-1; D perhaps matches TRBD2 (6 bases). The germline V and J ends were trimmed by 5 bases and 12 bases, with 14 bases remaining between them. Per germline, CDR1 DFQATT and CDR2 SNEGSKA (reference sequence). This CDR3 spans 11 amino acids.

The J gene is TRBJ2-7, the V gene TRBV4-1, with TRBD1 matching over 8 bases. This CDR3 contains 15 residues. Per germline, CDR1 MGHRA and CDR2 YSYEKL. Trimming removed 1 base from V and 4 bases from J; junction bases left unmatched: 6. CDR3 coding DNA: TGCGCCAGCAGCCAAGGCCCGGACAGGGCTTACGAGCAGTACTTC. Translated: CASSQGPDRAYEQYF.

V and J are TRBV27 and TRBJ1-1; D remains unclear. From germline, CDR1 is MNHEY and CDR2 SMNVEV (reference sequence). V was shortened by 5 bases and J by 8 bases, with 15 bases between the two germline ends. The CDR3 length is 13 residues. The CDR3 is CASSEWEGLEAFF. In nucleotides, the CDR3 is TGTGCCAGCAGTGAGTGGGAAGGCCTAGAAGCTTTCTTT.

CDR3: CASKWLAGNTGELFF. CDR3 coding DNA: TGTGCCAGTAAATGGCTAGCGGGCAACACCGGGGAGCTGTTTTTT. The chain recombines TRBV19 with TRBJ2-2; 8 positions agree with TRBD2. V gave up 7 bases and J gave up 2 bases; unmatched junction bases: 6. Germline CDR1 and CDR2: LNHDA and SQIVND (reference sequence). This CDR3 has 15 amino acids. The full variable domain, rest sourced from reference TRBV19 and TRBJ2-2, is DGGITQSPKYLFRKEGQNVTLSCEQNLNHDAMYWYRQDPGQGLRLIYYSQIVNDFQKGDIAEGYSVSREKKESFPLTVTSAQKNPTAFYLCASKWLAGNTGELFFGEGSRLTVL.

The rearrangement joins TRBV28 to TRBJ1-5; D perhaps matches TRBD1 (5 bases). V shed 1 base and J shed 1 base, with 11 bases lying between them. This CDR3 has 16 amino acids. Germline V gene lookup returns CDR1 MDHEN and CDR2 SYDVKM. The CDR3: CASSLFGGRSNQPQHF. DNA of the CDR3: TGTGCCAGCAGTTTATTCGGGGGGAGAAGCAATCAGCCCCAGCATTTT.

This clone was counted a single time. The V call is TRBV27, the J call TRBJ2-3; 11 nucleotides line up with TRBD2. The ends lost 6 bases at V and 5 bases at J; junction bases unmatched: 10. Germline assignment: CDR1 MNHEY and CDR2 SMNVEV (reference sequence). The CDR3 sequence is 16 residues long. The DNA for the CDR3 is TGTGCCAGCAGCACCTTAGCGGGAGGGATGAAAGATACGCAGTATTTT. This encodes CASSTLAGGMKDTQYF.